This TCR beta chain was profiled in a study of blood T cell repertoires in COVID-19. The CDR3 is 13 amino acids. V gave up 0 bases and J gave up 10 bases, with 13 bases separating them. The germline V gene encodes CDR1 SGHRS and CDR2 YFSETQ. The protocol was immunoSEQ multiplex PCR, while the TCRdb copy is restricted to in-frame clones and leaves out a portion. The sample has about 48,000 clones; more than 70% are singletons. The V and J genes are TRBV5-1 and TRBJ1-1; D ambiguous. The sequence was obtained from an older woman with acute or convalescent COVID-19. Sample: peripheral blood. The CDR3 region has the DNA TGCGCCAGCAGCTTGGGTCGCGGCGGGCCAGCTTTCTTT. Amino acids: CASSLGRGGPAFF. The variable domain in full, completed from reference TRBV5-1 and TRBJ1-1, reads KAGVTQTPRYLIKTRGQQVTLSCSPISGHRSVSWYQQTPGQGLQFLFEYFSETQRNKGNFPGRFSGRQFSNSRSEMNVSTLELGDSALYLCASSLGRGGPAFFGQGTRLTVV.